Listed below are T cell receptor beta chains from one sample, sequenced in a study of TIL therapy for anti-PD-1-resistant metastatic lung cancer. Data came from immunoSEQ multiplex PCR; TCRdb stores just in-frame clones and leaves some out. The data show 50,000 to 65,000 clones, 55% to 70% seen once. The sample here was blood, taken at baseline. These receptors were obtained from a person aged 30 to 80 with non-small cell lung cancer. Each CDR3 is given without its conserved first and last residue.

v_call,cdr3_aa
TRBV19,ASSIDRNYGYT
TRBV5-6,ASSLPDYGYT
TRBV5-4,ASSLEIQETQY
TRBV2,ASSDPQPRGT
TRBV4-1,ASSRRADSYNEQF
TRBV7-9,ASSRQAETNEQF
TRBV5-4,ASEPGLAQETQY
TRBV6-1,ASRPTVRTDTQY
TRBV5-1,ASSLGHSSGANVLT
TRBV2,ASNRAASYEQY
TRBV7-9,ASSSKTPYNEQF
TRBV5-5,ASSLGRVYMSTEAF
TRBV15,ATSRESNEQF
TRBV2,ASKFQGDYGYT
TRBV27,ASSYKGLPRAGELF
TRBV28,ASRRTANLYGYT
TRBV11-3,ASSLDTAAGEQY
TRBV7-3,ASRDLPATGELF
TRBV6-5,ASKKGAGTEAF
TRBV30,AWSRDGNTIY
TRBV30,AWSVPAADTQY
TRBV5-1,ASSGQGGTEAF
TRBV10-2,ASSSGTGYQPQH
TRBV7-9,ASSPVPSGGEQY
TRBV10-1,ASSVRPTYSNQPQH
TRBV5-6,ASSFPQGDGYT
TRBV10-1,ASSAGQGTGGYT
TRBV7-2,ASSLVGPGNQPQH
TRBV6-1,ASSDTGGLLAYEQY
TRBV18,ASSPPPSYNEQF
TRBV6-6,ASSGQGVGSYEQY
TRBV6-5,ASSQREGWNEQF
TRBV9,ASSVAADQGQGAQY
TRBV5-1,ASSLVTGFSSPLH
TRBV29-1,SVDREGLDEQF
TRBV4-1,ASRPRTGTNEKLF
TRBV9,ASSPDLAVYQETQY
TRBV5-1,ASGGAGGPRRYQETQY
TRBV29-1,SVEPEDEKLF
TRBV5-5,ASERQGRNYGYT
TRBV11-3,ASSRQGDLNEQF
TRBV6-5,ASSYSGVHPNEKLF
TRBV9,ASSREGVPGNTIY
TRBV20-1,SARRPTEAF
TRBV5-1,ASIGVVHGYT
TRBV9,ASSRGTGLLYSGNTIY
TRBV7-4,ASSPLTRMNTEAF
TRBV19,ASSIAEDTGELF
TRBV5-1,ASSLGLGTAF
TRBV7-6,ASSLPTGLETQY
TRBV7-2,ASSLVNLAGGRETQY
TRBV29-1,SAARTVPLGEQY
TRBV6-6,ASSYGDPGVTEAF
TRBV5-6,ASSLGRETSLYEQY
TRBV5-4,ASSFGTALHEQY
TRBV28,ASSLGLMNTEAF
TRBV5-1,ASKTTGQEPYEQY
TRBV10-2,ASSEDSSRTDTQY
TRBV6-4,ASSDIAGRKTGELF
TRBV7-9,ASSFSSGQGIYGYT